The sequence of this T cell receptor beta chain was determined in a study of beta chain features in type 1 diabetes. Looking at the study overall: Patients were similar to healthy donors in age and gender (as well as in cell yields). Across every sample, around 110,000,000 sorted cells were examined in total.

Germline V CDR1 and CDR2: KGHSH, LQKENI. This CDR3 has 15 amino acids. V lost 3 bases and J 7 bases, leaving 19 bases between the germline ends. The investigators reverse transcribed all of the isolated RNA, so they sequenced expressed TCRB transcripts. The average read count of naive, central memory and regulatory T cell samples was about 3.57 million. The method was immunoSEQ multiplex PCR; TCRdb's version includes in-frame clones alone and lacks a portion of them. This sample yields 200,000 to 300,000 clones, of which approximately 15% are seen a single time; 0.015% to 0.02% belongs to the top ten. Findings and limits, study-wide: Patients' naive, central memory and regulatory TCRB repertoires appeared more alike than those of healthy donors. Type 1 diabetes patients had moderately but significantly shorter TCRB CDR3s in all four CD4+ subsets.

This clone was detected a few times. Its antigen remains unidentified. The V call is TRBV18, the J call TRBJ2-7, with D possibly being TRBD1 (6 bases). The clonotype was recovered from a man younger than 40 with type 1 diabetes. The sample taken for sequencing was naive CD4+ T cells from blood. The CDR3 DNA sequence: TGTGCCAGCTCACCCGTCGGAACAGGGCAGTATGAGCAGTACTTC. It is translated as CASSPVGTGQYEQYF.